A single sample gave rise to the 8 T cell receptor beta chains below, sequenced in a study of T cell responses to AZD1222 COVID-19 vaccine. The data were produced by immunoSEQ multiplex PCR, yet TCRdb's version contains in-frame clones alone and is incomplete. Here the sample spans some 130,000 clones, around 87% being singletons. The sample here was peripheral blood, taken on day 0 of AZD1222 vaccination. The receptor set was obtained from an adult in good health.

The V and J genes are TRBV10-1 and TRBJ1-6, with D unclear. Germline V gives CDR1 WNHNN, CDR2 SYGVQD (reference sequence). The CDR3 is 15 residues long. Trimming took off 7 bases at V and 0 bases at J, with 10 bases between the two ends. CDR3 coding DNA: TGCGCCAGCAAGGCTACGCACTCCTATAATTCACCCCTCCACTTT. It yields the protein CASKATHSYNSPLHF.

CDR3 coding DNA: TGTGCCAGCAGTCGGGACGCCGGGCCCCAGCATTTT. Translation: CASSRDAGPQHF. The gene calls are TRBV28 and TRBJ1-5; perhaps TRBD1 as D (5 bases). Germline values: CDR1 MDHEN, CDR2 SYDVKM. Trimming stripped 5 bases from V and 9 bases from J, with 11 bases between. The CDR3 extends over 12 amino acids.

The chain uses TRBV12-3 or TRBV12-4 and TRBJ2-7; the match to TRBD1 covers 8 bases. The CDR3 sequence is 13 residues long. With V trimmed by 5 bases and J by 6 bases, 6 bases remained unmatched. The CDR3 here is CASSPDRVVEQYF. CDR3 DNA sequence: TGTGCCAGCAGTCCGGACAGGGTTGTCGAGCAGTACTTC.

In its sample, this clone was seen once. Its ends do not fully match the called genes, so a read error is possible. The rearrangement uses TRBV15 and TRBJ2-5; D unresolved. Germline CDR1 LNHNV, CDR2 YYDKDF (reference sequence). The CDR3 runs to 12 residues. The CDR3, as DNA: TGTGCCACCAGCATAAACCACGAGACCCAGTACTTC. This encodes CATSINHETQYF.

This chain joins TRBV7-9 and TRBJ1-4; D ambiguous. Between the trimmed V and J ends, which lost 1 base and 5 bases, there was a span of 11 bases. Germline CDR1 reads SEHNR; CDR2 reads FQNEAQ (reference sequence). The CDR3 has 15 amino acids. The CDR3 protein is CASSLDVARNEKLFF. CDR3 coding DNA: TGTGCCAGCAGCTTAGATGTAGCAAGGAATGAAAAACTGTTTTTT.

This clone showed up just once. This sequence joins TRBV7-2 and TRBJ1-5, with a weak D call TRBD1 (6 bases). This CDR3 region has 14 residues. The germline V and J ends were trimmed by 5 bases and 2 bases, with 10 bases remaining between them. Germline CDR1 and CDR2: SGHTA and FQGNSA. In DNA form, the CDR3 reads TGTGCCAGCAGCACCCGACAGGGCAATCAGCCCCAGCATTTT. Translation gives CASSTRQGNQPQHF.

The CDR3: CASSAQTGELFF. The CDR3 DNA reads TGTGCCAGCAGCGCCCAAACCGGGGAGCTGTTTTTT. The V gene is TRBV9, the J gene TRBJ2-2, with unresolved D. The CDR3 has 12 amino acids. Germline V lookup: CDR1 SGDLS, CDR2 YYNGEE. The germline V and J ends were trimmed by 3 bases and 5 bases, with 5 bases remaining between them. Full variable domain (missing parts from reference TRBV9 and TRBJ2-2): DSGVTQTPKHLITATGQRVTLRCSPRSGDLSVYWYQQSLDQGLQFLIQYYNGEERAKGNILERFSAQQFPDLHSELNLSSLELGDSALYFCASSAQTGELFFGEGSRLTVL.

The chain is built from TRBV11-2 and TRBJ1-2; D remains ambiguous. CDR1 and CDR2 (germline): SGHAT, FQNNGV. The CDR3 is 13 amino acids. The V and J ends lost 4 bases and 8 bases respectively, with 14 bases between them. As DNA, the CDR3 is TGTGCCAGCAGCTCGGAGGGCAACAAGGGCTACACCTTC. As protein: CASSSEGNKGYTF.